These 10 T cell receptor beta chains were all obtained from the same sample, sequenced in a study of cytomegalovirus exposure and HLA in healthy donors. Use of 60 Vbeta and 13 Jbeta primers characterized the PCR. Some clones are missing from TCRdb's copy, which holds only in-frame ones; the method was immunoSEQ multiplex PCR. The top ten hold 3.5% to 4.5% of the sample, which has 75,000 to 90,000 clones, around 78% seen once. The sample taken for sequencing was PBMCs. The origin of the receptors is a man aged 40-49 years in good health and CMV-seronegative.

The chain has TRBV7-2 and TRBJ2-7; 16 bases fit TRBD2. There are 16 residues in the CDR3. CDR1 SGHTA and CDR2 FQGNSA come from the germline V gene. The V segment lost 5 bases and the J segment 2 bases; nucleotides outside the gene matches: 3. The CDR3 is CASSPGLAGGPYEQYF. CDR3 sequence (DNA): TGTGCCAGCAGCCCGGGACTAGCGGGAGGGCCCTACGAGCAGTACTTC.

The V call is TRBV4-1, the J call TRBJ2-3, with D possibly TRBD1 on 6 matching bases. The CDR3 extends over 15 amino acids. V shed 4 bases and J shed 4 bases, with 15 bases lying between them. The germline V gene encodes CDR1 MGHRA and CDR2 YSYEKL. The CDR3 DNA follows: TGCGCCAGCAGCCCTGGACAGCCTGGGGCAGATACGCAGTATTTT. Translated: CASSPGQPGADTQYF.

V and J are TRBV5-1 and TRBJ2-3; the D gene is possibly TRBD2 (6 bases). CDR1 and CDR2 from the germline V gene are SGHRS and YFSETQ. V was clipped by 4 bases and J by 2 bases, with 17 bases between them. The CDR3 runs 16 residues. The CDR3 loop reads CASSPGGSVDTDTQYF. CDR3 bases: TGCGCCAGCAGCCCCGGGGGATCGGTTGACACAGATACGCAGTATTTT.

This rearrangement joins TRBV7-2 to TRBJ1-1; D is perhaps TRBD1 (5 bases). Germline CDR1 and CDR2: SGHTA and FQGNSA. The V gene lost 1 base and the J gene lost 4 bases, with 13 bases spanning the gap. There are 15 residues in the CDR3. The CDR3 region is CASSLGGGGGTEAFF. Written as DNA, the CDR3 is TGTGCCAGCAGCTTAGGTGGCGGGGGGGGCACTGAAGCTTTCTTT.

The V gene is TRBV2, the J gene TRBJ1-5; 7 bases fit TRBD1. V was pared by 5 bases and J by 7 bases, with 2 bases of the junction left unmatched. Looked up from germline, CDR1 is SNHLY and CDR2 is FYNNEI. This CDR3 has 12 residues. CDR3 protein: CASSQTGQPQHF. CDR3 DNA sequence: TGTGCCAGCAGTCAGACAGGGCAGCCCCAGCATTTT.

The rearrangement links TRBV7-6 to TRBJ2-7; 10 bases are shared with TRBD2. CDR3 length: 13 residues. CDR1 SGHVS and CDR2 FNYEAQ come from the germline V gene. Germline trimming cut 4 bases from V and 5 bases from J; bases unmatched to any gene: 2. This chain's CDR3 is CASSSSGRHEQYF. CDR3 bases: TGTGCCAGCAGCTCTAGCGGGAGACACGAGCAGTACTTC.

The chain is built from TRBV7-2 and TRBJ2-3; D might be TRBD1 (5 bases). The CDR3 consists of 14 residues. Germline loops: CDR1 SGHTA, CDR2 FQGNSA. V was clipped by 3 bases and J by 3 bases, with 10 bases between them. The CDR3 DNA follows: TGTGCCAGCAGCTTTGGGGCAGCAACAGATACGCAGTATTTT. It translates to CASSFGAATDTQYF. The full variable domain, completed using reference TRBV7-2 and TRBJ2-3, is GAGVSQSPSNKVTEKGKDVELRCDPISGHTALYWYRQSLGQGLEFLIYFQGNSAPDKSGLPSDRFSAERTGGSVSTLTIQRTQQEDSAVYLCASSFGAATDTQYFGPGTRLTVL.

Worth noting for this clone: One junction end disagrees with the germline gene, perhaps due to a read error. The chain carries TRBV5-1 and TRBJ2-1; 8 nucleotides align to TRBD2. The CDR3 is 14 residues long. Germline V gives CDR1 SGHRS, CDR2 YFSETQ. Here the CDR3 reads CASSLSDPASGPIF. CDR3 DNA sequence: TGCGCCAGCAGCTTGAGCGACCCGGCTAGCGGGCCCATCTTC.

This chain joins TRBV7-2 and TRBJ1-3; D unclear. Germline V gene data show CDR1 as SGHTA and CDR2 as FQGNSA. Trimming left V 3 bases short and J 1 base short, with 13 bases between. The CDR3 consists of 16 residues. CDR3 in amino acids: CASSFRRIGSGNTIYF. The DNA for the CDR3 is TGTGCCAGCAGCTTTAGGAGAATAGGTTCTGGAAACACCATATATTTT.

This chain uses TRBV28 with TRBJ1-5; D call uncertain. Germline CDR1 MDHEN, CDR2 SYDVKM. This CDR3 contains 14 residues. V was cut by 3 bases and J by 0 bases, with 6 bases left in between. The CDR3 DNA is TGTGCCAGCAGTTTCTGGGCTAGCAATCAGCCCCAGCATTTT. As protein: CASSFWASNQPQHF. The variable domain in full, with the rest retrieved from reference TRBV28 and TRBJ1-5, is DVKVTQSSRYLVKRTGEKVFLECVQDMDHENMFWYRQDPGLGLRLIYFSYDVKMKEKGDIPEGYSVSREKKERFSLILESASTNQTSMYLCASSFWASNQPQHFGDGTRLSIL.